Shown below are 4 T cell receptor beta chains from a single sample sequenced in a study of shared clonotypes between healthy human individuals. Profiling relied on immunoSEQ multiplex PCR, and the TCRdb table lists in-frame clones only, not all of them. The sample yields more than 850,000 clones, approximately 78% seen once. The specimen was memory CD4+ T cells from PBMCs. As to subset: CD45RA-negative fraction. Every receptor here comes from a man aged 18 to 35 in good health. Some clones in this sample may be carry-over from other donors' samples.

For this clone: A read error may produce the germline difference seen at one junction end. The chain carries TRBV27 and TRBJ2-5; the D gene is possibly TRBD2 (6 bases). The J call may be in error: the DNA end matches TRBJ2-7 better. There are 13 residues in the CDR3. Looked up from germline, CDR1 is MNHEY and CDR2 is SMNVEV (reference sequence). As DNA, the CDR3 is TGTGCGAGCAGTGGGGGGAGGTCCTACGAGCAGTACTTC. Encoded protein: CASSGGRSYEQYF.

This clone was detected many times. The chain carries TRBV30 and TRBJ1-5; maybe TRBD1 (5 bases). Germline V gene data show CDR1 as GTSNPN and CDR2 as SVGIG (reference sequence). There are 15 residues in the CDR3. The germline V and J ends were trimmed by 3 bases and 6 bases, with 18 bases remaining between them. The chain's CDR3 is CAWSRGPPGGQPQHF. CDR3 coding DNA: TGTGCCTGGAGCCGGGGACCCCCCGGGGGTCAGCCCCAGCATTTT. The variable domain in full, completed from reference TRBV30 and TRBJ1-5, reads SQTIHQWPATLVQPVGSPLSLECTVEGTSNPNLYWYRQAAGRGLQLLFYSVGIGQISSEVPQNLSASRPQDRQFILSSKKLLLSDSGFYLCAWSRGPPGGQPQHFGDGTRLSIL.

V and J are TRBV7-9 and TRBJ2-5; TRBD1 might be the D (6 bases). CDR1 is SEHNR and CDR2 is FQNEAQ in the germline V gene (reference sequence). V was shortened by 2 bases and J by 3 bases, with 7 bases between the two germline ends. This CDR3 is built from 13 residues. The CDR3 loop reads CASSLSGEETQYF. In nucleotides, the CDR3 is TGTGCCAGCAGCTTATCAGGGGAAGAGACCCAGTACTTC.

This clone was observed a single time. This chain joins TRBV14 and TRBJ1-1, with a tentative D call TRBD1 (6 bases). Trimming took off 4 bases at V and 1 base at J, with 16 bases between the two ends. Per the germline V gene, CDR1 is SGHDN and CDR2 is FVKESK. The CDR3 consists of 16 residues. As DNA, the CDR3 is TGTGCCAGCAGCCCCATGACAGGCCTATCGAACACTGAAGCTTTCTTT. Its translation is CASSPMTGLSNTEAFF.